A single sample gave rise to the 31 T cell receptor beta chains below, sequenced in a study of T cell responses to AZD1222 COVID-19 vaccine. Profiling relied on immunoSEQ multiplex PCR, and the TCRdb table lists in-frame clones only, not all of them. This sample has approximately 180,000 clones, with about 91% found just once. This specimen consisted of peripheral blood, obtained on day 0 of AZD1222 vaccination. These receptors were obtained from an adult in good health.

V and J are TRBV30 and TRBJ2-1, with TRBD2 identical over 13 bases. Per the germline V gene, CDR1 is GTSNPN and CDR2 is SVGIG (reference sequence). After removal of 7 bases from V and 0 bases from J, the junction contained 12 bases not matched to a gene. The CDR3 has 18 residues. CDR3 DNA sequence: TGTGCCTCCACTCCGGGACTAGCGGGGATCAGCTCCTACAATGAGCAGTTCTTC. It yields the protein CASTPGLAGISSYNEQFF. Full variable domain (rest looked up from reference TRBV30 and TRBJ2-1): SQTIHQWPATLVQPVGSPLSLECTVEGTSNPNLYWYRQAAGRGLQLLFYSVGIGQISSEVPQNLSASRPQDRQFILSSKKLLLSDSGFYLCASTPGLAGISSYNEQFFGPGTRLTVL.

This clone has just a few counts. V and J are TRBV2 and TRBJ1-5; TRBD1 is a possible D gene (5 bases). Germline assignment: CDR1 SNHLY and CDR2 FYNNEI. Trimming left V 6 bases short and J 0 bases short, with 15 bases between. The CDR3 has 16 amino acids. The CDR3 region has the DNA TGTGCCAGCAGAGCCGACAGCGTCGATAGCAATCAGCCCCAGCATTTT. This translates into CASRADSVDSNQPQHF. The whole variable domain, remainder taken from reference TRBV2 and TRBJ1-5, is EPEVTQTPSHQVTQMGQEVILRCVPISNHLYFYWYRQILGQKVEFLVSFYNNEISEKSEIFDDQFSVERPDGSNFTLKIRSTKLEDSAMYFCASRADSVDSNQPQHFGDGTRLSIL.

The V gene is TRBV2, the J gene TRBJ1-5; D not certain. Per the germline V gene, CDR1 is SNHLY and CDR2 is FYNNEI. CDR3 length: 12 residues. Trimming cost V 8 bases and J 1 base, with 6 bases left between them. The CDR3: CASGNSNQPQHF. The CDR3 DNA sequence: TGTGCCAGCGGCAACAGCAATCAGCCCCAGCATTTT.

CDR3 protein: CASSMSGGYPYEQYF. The CDR3 coding sequence is TGTGCCAGTAGTATGTCTGGGGGCTACCCCTACGAGCAGTACTTC. The rearrangement joins TRBV19 to TRBJ2-7, with D tentatively TRBD1 (6 bases). CDR1 and CDR2 (germline): LNHDA, SQIVND (reference sequence). Between the trimmed V and J ends, which lost 3 bases and 2 bases, there was a span of 14 bases. CDR3 length equals 15 residues.

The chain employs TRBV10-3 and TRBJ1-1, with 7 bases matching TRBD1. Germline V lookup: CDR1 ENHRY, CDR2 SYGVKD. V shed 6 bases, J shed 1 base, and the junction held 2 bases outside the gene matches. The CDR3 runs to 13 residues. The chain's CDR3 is CAISTGENTEAFF. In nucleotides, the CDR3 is TGTGCCATCAGCACAGGGGAGAACACTGAAGCTTTCTTT.

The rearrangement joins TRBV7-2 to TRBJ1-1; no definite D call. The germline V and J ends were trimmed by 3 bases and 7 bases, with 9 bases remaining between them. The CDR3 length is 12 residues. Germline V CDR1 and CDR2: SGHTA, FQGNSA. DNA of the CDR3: TGTGCCAGCAGCTTTAATGATTATGAAGCTTTCTTT. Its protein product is CASSFNDYEAFF.

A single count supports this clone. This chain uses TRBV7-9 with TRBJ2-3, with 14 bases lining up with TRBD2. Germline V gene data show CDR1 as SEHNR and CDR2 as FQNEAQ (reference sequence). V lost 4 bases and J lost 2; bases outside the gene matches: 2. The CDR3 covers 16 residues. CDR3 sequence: CASSWTSGGTTDTQYF. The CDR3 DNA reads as TGTGCCAGCAGCTGGACTAGCGGGGGGACCACAGATACGCAGTATTTT.

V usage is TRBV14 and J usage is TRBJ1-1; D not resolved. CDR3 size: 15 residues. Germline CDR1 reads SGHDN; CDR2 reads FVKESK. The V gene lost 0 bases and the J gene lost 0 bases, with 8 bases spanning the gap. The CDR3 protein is CASSQDPKMNTEAFF. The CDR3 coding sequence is TGTGCCAGCAGCCAAGACCCGAAGATGAACACTGAAGCTTTCTTT.

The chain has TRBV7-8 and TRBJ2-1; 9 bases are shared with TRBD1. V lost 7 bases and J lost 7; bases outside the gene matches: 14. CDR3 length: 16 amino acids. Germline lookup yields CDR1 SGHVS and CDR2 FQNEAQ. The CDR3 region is CASTLRGTGWLNEQFF. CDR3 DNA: TGTGCCAGCACCCTTAGGGGGACAGGGTGGCTAAATGAGCAGTTCTTC.

The CDR3 loop reads CAWSVPGAWGGNEKLFF. As DNA, the CDR3 is TGTGCCTGGAGTGTACCAGGGGCCTGGGGGGGGAATGAAAAACTGTTTTTT. This chain links TRBV30 with TRBJ1-4, with D perhaps TRBD1 (6 bases). Germline CDR1 and CDR2: GTSNPN and SVGIG (reference sequence). The CDR3 spans 17 residues. Trimming cost V 0 bases and J 5 bases, with 19 bases left between them. Filled out from reference TRBV30 and TRBJ1-4, the complete variable domain reads SQTIHQWPATLVQPVGSPLSLECTVEGTSNPNLYWYRQAAGRGLQLLFYSVGIGQISSEVPQNLSASRPQDRQFILSSKKLLLSDSGFYLCAWSVPGAWGGNEKLFFGSGTQLSVL.

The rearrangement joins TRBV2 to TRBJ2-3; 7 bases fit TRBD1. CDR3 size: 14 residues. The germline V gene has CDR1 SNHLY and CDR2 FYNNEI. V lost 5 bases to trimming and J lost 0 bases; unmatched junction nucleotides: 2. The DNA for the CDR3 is TGTGCCAGCAGTACAGGGGCCAGCACAGATACGCAGTATTTT. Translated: CASSTGASTDTQYF.

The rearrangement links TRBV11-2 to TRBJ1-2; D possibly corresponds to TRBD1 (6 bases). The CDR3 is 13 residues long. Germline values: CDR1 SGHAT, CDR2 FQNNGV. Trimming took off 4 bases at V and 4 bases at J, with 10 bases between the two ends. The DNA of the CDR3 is TGTGCCAGCAGCTCGGACAGACTCTATGGCTACACCTTC. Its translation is CASSSDRLYGYTF.

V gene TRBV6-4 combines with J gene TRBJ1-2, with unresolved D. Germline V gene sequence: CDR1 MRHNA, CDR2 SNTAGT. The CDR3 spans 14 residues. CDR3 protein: CDRRWFGVNYGYTF. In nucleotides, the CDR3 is TGTGACAGACGGTGGTTTGGGGTTAACTATGGCTACACCTTC.

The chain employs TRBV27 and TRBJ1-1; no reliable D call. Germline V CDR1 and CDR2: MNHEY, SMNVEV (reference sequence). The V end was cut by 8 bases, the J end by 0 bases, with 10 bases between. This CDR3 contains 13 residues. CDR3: CASRLGMNTEAFF. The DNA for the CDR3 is TGTGCCAGCCGACTCGGGATGAACACTGAAGCTTTCTTT.

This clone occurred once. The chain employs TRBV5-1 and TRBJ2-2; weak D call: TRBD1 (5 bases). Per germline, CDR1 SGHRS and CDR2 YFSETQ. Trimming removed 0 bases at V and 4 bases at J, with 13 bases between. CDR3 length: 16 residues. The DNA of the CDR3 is TGCGCCAGCAGCTTGGCCTTTAGGGGCATCACCGGGGAGCTGTTTTTT. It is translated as CASSLAFRGITGELFF.

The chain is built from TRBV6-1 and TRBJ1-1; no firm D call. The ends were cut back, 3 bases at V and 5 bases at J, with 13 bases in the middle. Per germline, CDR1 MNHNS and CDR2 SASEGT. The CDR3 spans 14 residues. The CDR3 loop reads CASSDGSGYTEAFF. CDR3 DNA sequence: TGTGCCAGCAGTGATGGCAGCGGTTATACTGAAGCTTTCTTT.

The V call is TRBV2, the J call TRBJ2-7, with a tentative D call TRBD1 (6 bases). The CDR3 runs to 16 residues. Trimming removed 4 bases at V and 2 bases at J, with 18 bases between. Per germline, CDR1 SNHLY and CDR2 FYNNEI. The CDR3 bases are TGTGCCAGCAGTGGCCCCCAGGGGCAAAGTCCCTACGAGCAGTACTTC. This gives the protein CASSGPQGQSPYEQYF.

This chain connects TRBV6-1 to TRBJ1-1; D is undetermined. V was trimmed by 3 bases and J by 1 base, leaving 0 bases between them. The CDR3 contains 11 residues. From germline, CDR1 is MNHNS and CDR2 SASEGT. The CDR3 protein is CASSENTEAFF. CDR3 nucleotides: TGTGCCAGCAGTGAGAACACTGAAGCTTTCTTT.

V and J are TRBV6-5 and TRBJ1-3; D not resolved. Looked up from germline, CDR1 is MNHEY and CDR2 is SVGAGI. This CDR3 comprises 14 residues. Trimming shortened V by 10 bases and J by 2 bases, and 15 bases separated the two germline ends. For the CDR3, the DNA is TGTGCCACTCAGTCTCAGCTCGCTGGAAACACCATATATTTT. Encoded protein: CATQSQLAGNTIYF.

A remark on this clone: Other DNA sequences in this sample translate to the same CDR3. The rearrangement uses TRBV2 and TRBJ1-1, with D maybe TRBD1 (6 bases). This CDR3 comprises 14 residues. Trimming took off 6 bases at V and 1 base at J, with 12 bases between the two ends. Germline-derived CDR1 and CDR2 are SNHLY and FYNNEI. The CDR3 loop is CASRIRGGNTEAFF. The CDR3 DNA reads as TGTGCCAGCAGGATAAGGGGGGGGAACACTGAAGCTTTCTTT.

The CDR3 DNA reads TGTGCCAGCAGCTTAAGGGGACCACTGGGCAGTTCTAATGAAAAACTGTTTTTT. This sequence encodes CASSLRGPLGSSNEKLFF. The chain uses TRBV7-2 and TRBJ1-4; a weak D match, TRBD1 (5 bases). The CDR3 contains 18 residues. The V gene's germline CDR1 is SGHTA and CDR2 FQGNSA. The V and J ends lost 2 bases and 3 bases respectively, with 19 bases between them. Full variable domain (missing parts from reference TRBV7-2 and TRBJ1-4): GAGVSQSPSNKVTEKGKDVELRCDPISGHTALYWYRQSLGQGLEFLIYFQGNSAPDKSGLPSDRFSAERTGGSVSTLTIQRTQQEDSAVYLCASSLRGPLGSSNEKLFFGSGTQLSVL.

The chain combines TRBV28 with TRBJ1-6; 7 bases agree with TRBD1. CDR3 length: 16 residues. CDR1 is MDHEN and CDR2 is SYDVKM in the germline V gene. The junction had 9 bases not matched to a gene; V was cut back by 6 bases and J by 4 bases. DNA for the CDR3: TGTGCCAGCAGAGAGACAGGGACACTATATAATTCACCCCTCCACTTT. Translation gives CASRETGTLYNSPLHF.

CDR3 region: CASSPQPPGTGLSNQPQHF. The CDR3 nucleotides are TGTGCCAGCAGCCCACAACCCCCGGGGACAGGTCTTAGCAATCAGCCCCAGCATTTT. This chain joins TRBV7-8 and TRBJ1-5, with 8 bases aligning to TRBD1. The CDR3 covers 19 residues. Germline CDR1 is SGHVS and CDR2 is FQNEAQ. V was pared by 5 bases and J by 0 bases, with 15 bases of the junction left unmatched.

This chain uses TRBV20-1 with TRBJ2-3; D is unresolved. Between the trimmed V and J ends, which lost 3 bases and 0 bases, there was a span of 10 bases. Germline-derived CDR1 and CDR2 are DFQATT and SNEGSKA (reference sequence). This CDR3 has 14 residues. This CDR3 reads CSASVSTSTDTQYF. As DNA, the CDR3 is TGCAGTGCTAGTGTTTCAACTAGCACAGATACGCAGTATTTT.

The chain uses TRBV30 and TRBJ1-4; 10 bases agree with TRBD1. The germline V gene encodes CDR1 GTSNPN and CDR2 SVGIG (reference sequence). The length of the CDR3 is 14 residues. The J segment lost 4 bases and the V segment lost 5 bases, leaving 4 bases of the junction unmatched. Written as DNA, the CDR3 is TGTGCCTGGGACAGGGGGCAGGGTAATGAAAAACTGTTTTTT. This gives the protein CAWDRGQGNEKLFF.

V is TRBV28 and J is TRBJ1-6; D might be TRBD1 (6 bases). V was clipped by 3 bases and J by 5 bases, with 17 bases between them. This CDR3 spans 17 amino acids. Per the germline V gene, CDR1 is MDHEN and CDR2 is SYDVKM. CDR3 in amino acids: CASSFQGWGRNNSPLHF. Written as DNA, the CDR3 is TGTGCCAGCAGTTTCCAGGGGTGGGGACGGAATAATTCACCCCTCCACTTT.

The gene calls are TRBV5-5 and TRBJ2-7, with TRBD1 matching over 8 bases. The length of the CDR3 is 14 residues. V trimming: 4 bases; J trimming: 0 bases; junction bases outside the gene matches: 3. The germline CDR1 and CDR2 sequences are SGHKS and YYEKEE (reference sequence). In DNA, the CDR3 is TGTGCCAGCAGCGGAGGGACAGGCTCCTACGAGCAGTACTTC. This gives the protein CASSGGTGSYEQYF.

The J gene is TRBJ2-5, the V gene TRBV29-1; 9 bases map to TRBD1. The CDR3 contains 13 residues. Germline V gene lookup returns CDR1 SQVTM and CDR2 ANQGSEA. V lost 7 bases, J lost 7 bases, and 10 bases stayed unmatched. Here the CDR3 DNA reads TGCAGCGCATCCCACAGGGGGCAGGGGACCCAGTACTTC. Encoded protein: CSASHRGQGTQYF.

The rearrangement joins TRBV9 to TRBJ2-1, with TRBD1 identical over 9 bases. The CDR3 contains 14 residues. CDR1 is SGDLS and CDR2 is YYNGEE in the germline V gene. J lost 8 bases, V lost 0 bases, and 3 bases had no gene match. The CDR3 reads CASSVGGQGDEQFF. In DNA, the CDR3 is TGTGCCAGCAGCGTAGGGGGACAGGGTGATGAGCAGTTCTTC.

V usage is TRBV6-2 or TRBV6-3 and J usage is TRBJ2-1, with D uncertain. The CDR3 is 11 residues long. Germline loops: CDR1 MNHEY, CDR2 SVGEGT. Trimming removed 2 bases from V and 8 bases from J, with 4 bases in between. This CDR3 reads CASSYEDEQFF. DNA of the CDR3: TGTGCCAGCAGTTACGAGGATGAGCAGTTCTTC.

The CDR3 sequence: CASSQAQYMADTQYF. In DNA, the CDR3 is TGCGCCAGCAGCCAGGCCCAGTATATGGCAGATACGCAGTATTTT. The chain employs TRBV4-1 and TRBJ2-3; D ambiguous. The CDR3 contains 15 residues. Germline lookup yields CDR1 MGHRA and CDR2 YSYEKL. Trimming stripped 3 bases from V and 4 bases from J, with 14 bases between.